This entry is about one TCR beta chain. The specificity of this receptor is unknown. No clone much larger than this one lies a single base away; base qualities are absent. This sample was included in a study of CD8 T cells in Susac syndrome (dated by TCRdb to the late 2010s). In terms of the full investigation: Among the sequenced Susac syndrome patients, more than five had clinically active disease and roughly eight were in clinical remission. At blood withdrawal, Susac syndrome patients were either therapy-naive, taking corticosteroids (in some cases with IVIg as well), or taking IVIg alone. Whether CD8+ T cell activation and differentiation in Susac syndrome was antigen driven was tested using repertoire sequencing.

Peripheral blood CD8+ and CD4+ T cells from healthy donors, Susac syndrome patients and multiple sclerosis patients were profiled using high-throughput TCR beta sequencing. Recently defined diagnostic criteria for definite or probable disease were met by the Susac syndrome patients. Bulk CD8+ and CD4+ T cells were purified magnetically by negative isolation, whereas CD8+ TEMRA cells were enriched by FACS. Blood was drawn into EDTA tubes, processed within 24 hours, and PBMCs were isolated by density gradient centrifugation. PBMCs intended for TCR sequencing were cryopreserved in liquid nitrogen and were subsequently thawed in a 37 degrees C water bath. The sorted or isolated CD4+, CD8+ and CD8+ TEMRA cells had a purity of 90% or higher. CDR1 is given as SGHDT and CDR2 as YYEEEE, both from the germline V gene. Including the terminal cysteine and phenylalanine, the CDR3 comprises 17 residues. CDR3 DNA only is kept here, 51 bases in frame from base 1. Trimming costs V 0 bases and J 0 bases, and their ends lie 15 bases apart.

Points the paper makes about the study in general: The TCR sequencing and HLA analysis was acknowledged to have included a relatively small number of individuals. In patients with Susac syndrome, the CD4+ T cell repertoire showed no detectable clonal expansion.

RNA was extracted using the RNeasy kit, and roughly 0.45 to 1 ug of the RNA was reverse transcribed with random hexamers. The immunoSEQ multiplex PCR assay, which covers 54 Vbeta and 13 Jbeta segments, was used to amplify TCR beta CDR3 regions. PCR amplification bias was corrected by using a synthetic template baseline for primer optimization and computational correction. Per the authors' processing: Only productive sequences were kept, with reads annotated to V, D and J genes according to IMGT and analyzed in immunoSEQ Analyzer. Clonality was computed as one minus Shannon entropy normalized by log2 of the number of productive unique sequences. For each patient and control, public and private clones were evaluated within the 100 most prevalent clones. Susac-specific clones were defined as absent from healthy and MS cohorts, about 1,100 published viral clones and other ImmuneACCESS disease sequences. TCRdb cleaned the public reads at Q25 with fastp, built clones with MiXCR and kept in-frame beta chains. Every CDR3 protein is listed once, alongside the most common genes and DNA of its rows. These V and J calls originate from TCRdb's pipeline instead of the authors' own analysis. The sample includes about 140,000 distinct CDR3 sequences, with roughly 94% observed a single time. The top ten clonotypes cover 0.14% of the sample.

This receptor was taken from a human donor with Susac syndrome. Sample: CD4+ T cells from PBMCs. The V and J segments used are TRBV5-6 and TRBJ1-1; 5 matching bases give a weak D call of TRBD1. The CDR3 protein: CASSLAYRKHLNTEAFF. Read as DNA, the sequence is TGTGCCAGCAGCTTGGCTTACAGGAAACACCTGAACACTGAAGCTTTCTTT.